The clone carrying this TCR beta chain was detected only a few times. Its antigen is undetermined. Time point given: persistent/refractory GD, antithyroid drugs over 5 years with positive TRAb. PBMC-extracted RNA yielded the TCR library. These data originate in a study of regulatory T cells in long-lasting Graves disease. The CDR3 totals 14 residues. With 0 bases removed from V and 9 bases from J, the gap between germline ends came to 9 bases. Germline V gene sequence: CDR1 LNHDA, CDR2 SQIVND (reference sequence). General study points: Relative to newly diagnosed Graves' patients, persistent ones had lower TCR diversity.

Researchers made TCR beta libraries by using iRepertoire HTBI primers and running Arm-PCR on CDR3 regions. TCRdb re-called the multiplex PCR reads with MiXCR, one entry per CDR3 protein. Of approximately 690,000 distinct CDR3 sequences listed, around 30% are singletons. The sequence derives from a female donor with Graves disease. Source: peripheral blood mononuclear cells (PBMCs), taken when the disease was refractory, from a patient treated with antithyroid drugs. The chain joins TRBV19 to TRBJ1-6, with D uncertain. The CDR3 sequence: CASSIDGVASPLHF. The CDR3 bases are TGTGCCAGTAGTATAGATGGGGTGGCTTCACCCCTCCACTTT.